The entry that follows covers one T cell receptor (beta chain) sequence. Its antigen is not yet known. Base qualities are missing; no much larger clone stands one base away. Samples from volunteer blood donors who had recovered from COVID-19 were contributed by a second Seattle source. Whole blood was collected in K2EDTA tubes by collaborating institutions according to the institutions' own protocols. For TCRbeta analysis, collaborators shipped samples in one of three forms: frozen whole blood, isolated PBMCs, or DNA extracted from either of those sample types. This entry comes from a study of blood T cell repertoires in COVID-19 (dated by TCRdb to 2019 to 2021). The study in broad terms: Samples covering the acute and convalescent phases of COVID-19 were provided by collaborators in the United States, Italy and Spain. HLA class I and class II types, where available, came from metadata supplied by the sample provider rather than from assay-based typing. The samples were drawn from the first 160 participants of the ongoing ImmuneRACE study and from some 1,300 subjects provided by 6 global collaborators. The prospective study material was composed of cDNA or gDNA derived from T cells, B-cell-depleted T cells, or PBMCs. The dataset comprised deeply sampled blood TCRbeta repertoires from subjects exposed to, actively infected with, or recovered from COVID-19. The repertoires were made available in a free public database intended to serve as a resource for research on the immune response to SARS-CoV-2. Nearly every sample came with metadata listing a de-identified subject ID, COVID-19 status, age in years and sex.

What the authors observed across the whole study: Clinical and demographic metadata were provided uncurated, with the amount varying by source and participant.

The immunoSEQ Assay, a bias-controlled multiplex PCR, was used to amplify TCRbeta CDR3 regions from genomic DNA. The published analysis was carried out like this. The number of nucleated cells in each sample was estimated by amplification of reference gene primers within the assay. To quantify the absolute abundance of each unique TCRbeta CDR3 rearrangement, sequence reads were collapsed and filtered. For each sample, productive Simpson clonality was calculated as the square root of Simpson's diversity index over productive rearrangements. Drawn from immuneACCESS, this table holds only the in-frame rearrangements with V and J called that TCRdb kept. Clones are partly lost; checked studies trace under half to an unresolved V gene and leave the rest unexplained. V, J and clone size reflect that table, while D and trimming were determined from the DNA. Within this sample are some 270,000 clones, with approximately 92% of them counted one time only. Clones ranked in the top ten supply approximately 5% of the sample.

Between the V and J ends, shortened by 2 bases and 6 bases respectively, the junction contains 8 bases. The germline V gene yields MNHEY for CDR1 and SVGAGI for CDR2. CDR3 length: 13 amino acids, cysteine to phenylalanine. The entry retains the CDR3 DNA only, 39 bases that are in frame from base 1. Sequenced input: peripheral blood. The clonotype originates from a woman aged 35 to 49 who had recovered from COVID-19. The chain employs TRBV6-5 and TRBJ1-5; TRBD1 is a possible D gene, resting on 5 matching bases. The CDR3 loop reads CASSYRGSQPQHF. The DNA is TGTGCCAGCAGTTACAGGGGCAGTCAGCCCCAGCATTTT.